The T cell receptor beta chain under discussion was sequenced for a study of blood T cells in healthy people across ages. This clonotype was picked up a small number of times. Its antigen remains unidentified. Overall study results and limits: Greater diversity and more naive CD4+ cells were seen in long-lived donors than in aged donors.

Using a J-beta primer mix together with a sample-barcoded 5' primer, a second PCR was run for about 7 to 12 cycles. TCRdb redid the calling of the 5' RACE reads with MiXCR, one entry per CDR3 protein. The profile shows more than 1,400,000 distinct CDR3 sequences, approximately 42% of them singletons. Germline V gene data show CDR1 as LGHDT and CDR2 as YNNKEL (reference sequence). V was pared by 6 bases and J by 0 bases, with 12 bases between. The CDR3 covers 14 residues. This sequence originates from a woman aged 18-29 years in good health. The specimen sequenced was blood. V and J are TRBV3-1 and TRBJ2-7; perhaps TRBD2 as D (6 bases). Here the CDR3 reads CASSRRGASYEQYF. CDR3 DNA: TGTGCCAGCAGTCGGAGGGGCGCCTCCTACGAGCAGTACTTC.